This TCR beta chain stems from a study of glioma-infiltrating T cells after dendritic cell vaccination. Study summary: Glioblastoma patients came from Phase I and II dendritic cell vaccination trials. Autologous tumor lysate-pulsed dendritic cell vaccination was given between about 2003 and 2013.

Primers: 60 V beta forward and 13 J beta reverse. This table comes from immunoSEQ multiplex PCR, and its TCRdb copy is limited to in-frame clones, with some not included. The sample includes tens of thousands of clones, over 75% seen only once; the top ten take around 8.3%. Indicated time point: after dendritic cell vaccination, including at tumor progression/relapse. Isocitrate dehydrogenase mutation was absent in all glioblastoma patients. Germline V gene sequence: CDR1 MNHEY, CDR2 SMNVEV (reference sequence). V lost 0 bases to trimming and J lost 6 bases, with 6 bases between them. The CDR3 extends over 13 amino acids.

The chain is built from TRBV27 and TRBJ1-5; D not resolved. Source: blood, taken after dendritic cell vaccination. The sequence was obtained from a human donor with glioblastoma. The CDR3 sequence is CASSLSYRQPQHF. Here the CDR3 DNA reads TGTGCCAGCAGTTTATCGTATCGTCAGCCCCAGCATTTT.